This is a list of T cell receptor beta chains from one sample in a study of blood T cell repertoires in COVID-19. Generated by immunoSEQ multiplex PCR, the TCRdb table keeps only in-frame clones and is missing some. Found here are roughly 100,000 clones, 60% to 85% of them singletons; the top ten hold around 6.2%. Material: peripheral blood. The receptors here all came from an elderly man with COVID-19, enrolled during active disease. Both conserved end residues are part of each CDR3. Fields, in order: clone size, V gene, D gene, J gene, CDR3 protein, CDR3 DNA. D genes are given only for firm matches. Clone size appears in some rows only: once, few, many, or a class for an expanded clone.

.	TRBV2	TRBD1	TRBJ1-5	CASSAVTGSWGPQHF	TGTGCCAGCAGTGCCGTGACAGGGTCTTGGGGACCCCAGCATTTT
.	TRBV27	.	TRBJ1-3	CASSSQGRSGNTIYF	TGTGCCAGCAGTTCTCAGGGGCGCTCTGGAAACACCATATATTTT
.	TRBV29-1	TRBD1	TRBJ1-6	CSPGGPEQGEGVSPLHF	TGCAGCCCCGGGGGACCGGAACAGGGGGAGGGTGTCTCACCCCTCCACTTT
once	TRBV5-1	TRBD1	TRBJ2-7	CASSPIKGTGNTHEQYF	TGCGCCAGCAGTCCGATTAAAGGGACAGGGAATACCCACGAGCAGTACTTC
.	TRBV5-1	TRBD1	TRBJ2-2	CASSPGQTNTGELFF	TGCGCCAGCAGCCCGGGACAGACGAACACCGGGGAGCTGTTTTTT
few	TRBV9	.	TRBJ2-5	CASSVGTGQETQYF	TGTGCCAGCAGCGTAGGAACGGGCCAAGAGACCCAGTACTTC
.	TRBV2	.	TRBJ1-6	CASSSSLSGNSPLHF	TGTGCCAGCAGTTCGAGCCTCAGCGGGAATTCACCCCTCCACTTT
.	TRBV28	TRBD2	TRBJ2-5	CASSDSLAGGQETQYF	TGTGCCAGCAGTGATTCGCTAGCGGGTGGGCAAGAGACCCAGTACTTC
.	TRBV9	.	TRBJ2-5	CASSGLLGQETQYF	TGTGCCAGCAGCGGCTTATTGGGGCAGGAGACCCAGTACTTC
.	TRBV9	TRBD2	TRBJ2-4	CASSVGGGRALENIQYF	TGTGCCAGCAGCGTAGGTGGCGGGAGGGCCCTCGAAAACATTCAGTACTTC
.	TRBV28	TRBD1	TRBJ1-5	CAAGTAGQPQHF	TGTGCCGCTGGGACAGCCGGGCAGCCCCAGCATTTT
.	TRBV11-1	TRBD1	TRBJ2-1	CASSLGQGAEQFF	TGTGCCAGCAGCTTGGGACAGGGGGCTGAGCAGTTCTTC
.	TRBV28	.	TRBJ1-1	CASSLGGYSYEAFF	TGTGCCAGCAGTTTGGGGGGATACAGCTATGAAGCTTTCTTT
.	TRBV4-2	TRBD1	TRBJ2-3	CASSQRIRGPGEVTQYF	TGTGCCAGCAGCCAGAGGATCAGGGGGCCCGGTGAAGTTACGCAGTATTTT
.	TRBV28	.	TRBJ1-4	CASSPETSWEKLFF	TGTGCCAGCAGTCCAGAAACATCCTGGGAAAAACTGTTTTTT
.	TRBV3-1/TRBV3-2	TRBD1	TRBJ1-4	CASSRTGGPDEKLFF	TGTGCCAGCAGCCGGACAGGAGGACCGGATGAAAAACTGTTTTTT
.	TRBV9	TRBD2	TRBJ2-1	CASSPSFGTTNNEQFF	TGTGCCAGCAGCCCTTCTTTTGGGACTACAAACAATGAGCAGTTCTTC
.	TRBV4-2	TRBD2	TRBJ2-5	CASSQSSGSGETQYF	TGTGCCAGCAGCCAGAGTAGCGGGAGTGGTGAGACCCAGTACTTC
.	TRBV5-4	TRBD2	TRBJ2-1	CASSSMTSGNEQFF	TGTGCCAGCAGCAGCATGACTAGCGGCAATGAGCAGTTCTTC
.	TRBV4-3	TRBD2	TRBJ2-1	CASSPQYGRAYNEQFF	TGCGCCAGCAGCCCGCAGTACGGGAGGGCCTACAATGAGCAGTTCTTC
.	TRBV5-4	TRBD2	TRBJ2-7	CASSPGLAGGPSGEQYF	TGTGCCAGCAGCCCGGGACTAGCGGGAGGGCCCTCGGGAGAGCAGTACTTC
.	TRBV2	TRBD1	TRBJ1-4	CASSGGTGGEKLFF	TGTGCCAGCAGTGGGGGGACAGGGGGTGAAAAACTGTTTTTT
few	TRBV6-5	.	TRBJ1-2	CASRSPWGANYGYTF	TGTGCCAGCAGATCACCATGGGGGGCTAACTATGGCTACACCTTC
.	TRBV5-1	TRBD1	TRBJ2-2	CASSPGQGRNTGELFF	TGCGCCAGCAGCCCAGGACAGGGGAGGAACACCGGGGAGCTGTTTTTT
.	TRBV4-2	.	TRBJ2-5	CASSQDLASSPVGTQYF	TGTGCCAGCAGCCAAGATTTAGCTAGCTCACCAGTGGGGACCCAGTACTTC
.	TRBV28	.	TRBJ2-7	CASKPGPGFSYEQYF	TGTGCCAGCAAACCTGGGCCAGGCTTCTCCTACGAGCAGTACTTC
.	TRBV28	.	TRBJ2-7	CASSLSGSSGEQYF	TGTGCCAGCAGTTTATCAGGGTCTTCGGGCGAGCAGTACTTC
.	TRBV10-1	TRBD2	TRBJ2-7	CASSDSGREDEQYF	TGCGCCAGCAGTGACAGCGGGAGGGAGGACGAGCAGTACTTC
.	TRBV5-1	TRBD2	TRBJ2-1	CASSSLTSGRSYNEQFF	TGCGCCAGCAGCTCGTTGACTAGCGGGAGGTCCTACAATGAGCAGTTCTTC
once	TRBV18	TRBD1	TRBJ2-1	CASSPPRQGFGYNEQFF	TGTGCCAGCTCACCACCCCGACAGGGTTTTGGGTACAATGAGCAGTTCTTC
.	TRBV4-1	TRBD1	TRBJ1-5	CASSQADRGPQPQHF	TGCGCCAGCAGCCAAGCTGACAGGGGCCCTCAGCCCCAGCATTTT
.	TRBV5-1	.	TRBJ1-1	CASSLAGGMNTEAFF	TGCGCCAGCAGCTTGGCGGGGGGGATGAACACTGAAGCTTTCTTT
.	TRBV7-2	.	TRBJ2-1	CASSLGSSRGQFF	TGTGCCAGCAGCTTAGGGTCCAGCAGAGGGCAGTTCTTC
.	TRBV7-8	.	TRBJ2-7	CASSLAEGYEQYF	TGTGCCAGCAGCTTAGCGGAGGGGTACGAGCAGTACTTC
.	TRBV7-9	TRBD1	TRBJ1-4	CASSVDRAVEKLFF	TGTGCCAGCAGCGTAGACAGGGCGGTTGAAAAACTGTTTTTT
.	TRBV10-2	TRBD1	TRBJ1-2	CASGWTGKGGYTF	TGCGCCAGCGGTTGGACAGGGAAAGGTGGCTACACCTTC
.	TRBV28	.	TRBJ2-7	CASSVPQGGEHEQYF	TGTGCCAGCAGTGTACCCCAGGGGGGAGAGCACGAGCAGTACTTC
.	TRBV6-5	.	TRBJ2-6	CASSYSETGANVLTF	TGTGCCAGCAGCTATTCAGAGACAGGGGCCAACGTCCTGACTTTC
.	TRBV6-5	TRBD1	TRBJ2-7	CASSPTGEWPYEQYF	TGTGCCAGCAGCCCGACAGGGGAATGGCCCTACGAGCAGTACTTC
few	TRBV6-5	.	TRBJ1-5	CASSLFGDSNQPQHF	TGTGCCAGCAGCCTATTTGGAGATAGCAATCAGCCCCAGCATTTT
few	TRBV7-3	TRBD1	TRBJ1-5	CASSSDRDQPQHF	TGTGCCAGCAGCAGTGACAGGGATCAGCCCCAGCATTTT
.	TRBV28	TRBD2	TRBJ2-7	CASSTRLAGEPEQYF	TGTGCCAGCAGTACTCGACTAGCGGGAGAACCCGAGCAGTACTTC
once	TRBV5-6	TRBD2	TRBJ2-5	CASSSSGIEETQYF	TGTGCCAGCAGCAGTAGCGGGATTGAAGAGACCCAGTACTTC
.	TRBV24-1	.	TRBJ1-2	CATSDFGTNFGYTF	TGTGCCACCAGTGATTTCGGGACTAACTTTGGCTACACCTTC
.	TRBV5-4	.	TRBJ1-2	CASSSAGVGSYTF	TGTGCCAGCAGCTCTGCAGGGGTTGGTAGCTACACCTTC
.	TRBV27	.	TRBJ2-1	CASSRNIGTDNNEQFF	TGTGCCAGCAGTCGAAACATTGGGACTGATAACAATGAGCAGTTCTTC
.	TRBV10-1	.	TRBJ1-3	CASSDHRDRLPIYF	TGCGCCAGCAGTGATCACAGGGACCGGCTCCCCATATATTTT
.	TRBV7-9	TRBD1	TRBJ2-2	CASSLPTGQGVPGELFF	TGTGCCAGCAGCTTACCCACAGGACAGGGGGTTCCCGGGGAGCTGTTTTTT
.	TRBV29-1	.	TRBJ1-4	CSVALSGTATNEKLFF	TGCAGCGTTGCACTCTCAGGGACTGCAACTAATGAAAAACTGTTTTTT
.	TRBV6-2/TRBV6-3	.	TRBJ1-1	CASSYGGGSEAFF	TGTGCCAGCAGTTACGGTGGGGGCTCTGAAGCTTTCTTT
.	TRBV9	.	TRBJ1-1	CASSVAGTANTEAFF	TGTGCCAGCAGCGTGGCCGGGACTGCGAACACTGAAGCTTTCTTT
.	TRBV5-1	.	TRBJ2-5	CASSLGLEVLETQYF	TGCGCCAGCAGCTTGGGACTAGAGGTTTTGGAGACCCAGTACTTC
.	TRBV5-1	.	TRBJ1-1	CASSGEETMNTEAFF	TGCGCCAGCAGCGGGGAGGAAACGATGAACACTGAAGCTTTCTTT
.	TRBV6-5	.	TRBJ1-6	CASSFSPGDSNSPLHF	TGTGCCAGCAGTTTCTCGCCGGGGGACTCTAATTCACCCCTCCACTTT
.	TRBV18	.	TRBJ1-1	CASSPYSTLNTEAFF	TGTGCCAGCTCACCATATAGCACTCTGAACACTGAAGCTTTCTTT
.	TRBV19	.	TRBJ1-2	CASSMLGAGFGYTF	TGTGCCAGTAGTATGTTGGGGGCGGGTTTTGGCTACACCTTC
.	TRBV11-2	.	TRBJ2-3	CASSLVAVDTQYF	TGTGCCAGCAGCTTAGTGGCGGTAGATACGCAGTATTTT
few	TRBV11-2	TRBD2	TRBJ2-1	CASSYTSGSGNEQFF	TGTGCCAGCAGCTATACTAGCGGGAGTGGGAATGAGCAGTTCTTC
.	TRBV5-1	TRBD1	TRBJ1-1	CASSWGQSSTEAFF	TGCGCCAGCAGCTGGGGACAGAGTTCCACTGAAGCTTTCTTT
.	TRBV10-3	.	TRBJ1-5	CAISDAGPYQPQHF	TGTGCCATCAGTGATGCGGGGCCCTATCAGCCCCAGCATTTT